Shown below are 27 T cell receptor beta chains from a single sample sequenced in a study of patients and donors after allogeneic stem cell transplantation. MiXCR, run by TCRdb on the RT-PCR reads, gives a single entry per CDR3 protein. The sample includes fewer than 200,000 distinct CDR3 sequences, about 30% of them seen just once. The specimen was blood, either unsorted or a sorted T cell fraction (not recorded which). The receptors were sampled from a human donor who was either an allogeneic HSCT recipient or a stem cell or donor lymphocyte infusion donor (not recorded which). It is not recorded whose cells these are; they may come from a transplant donor.

This clonotype was found a few times. The CDR3 loop is CASRSDSHRPQHF. CDR3 DNA: TGTGCCAGCAGATCGGACAGTCACCGCCCCCAGCATTTT. The rearrangement links TRBV12-3 or TRBV12-4 to TRBJ1-5; TRBD1 is a possible D gene (6 bases). Trimming took 6 bases from V and 10 from J, leaving 16 bases between them. The CDR3 contains 13 residues.

The V call is TRBV4-2, the J call TRBJ1-1, with D perhaps matching TRBD1 (6 bases). The germline V and J ends were trimmed by 1 base and 10 bases, with 16 bases remaining between them. This CDR3 contains 14 residues. From germline, CDR1 is LGHNA and CDR2 YNFKEQ. The chain's CDR3 is CASSQAERGVGAFF. CDR3 sequence (DNA): TGTGCCAGCAGCCAAGCGGAAAGGGGGGTAGGAGCTTTCTTT.

The table lists this clonotype with a few counts. The rearrangement uses TRBV20-1 and TRBJ2-7, with no clear D. Trimming removed 5 bases at V and 3 bases at J, with 8 bases between. This CDR3 comprises 11 residues. CDR1 and CDR2 (germline): DFQATT, SNEGSKA (reference sequence). The CDR3 protein is CSALDLYEQYF. The CDR3 DNA reads TGCAGTGCTCTAGACCTCTACGAGCAGTACTTC.

The rearrangement uses TRBV21-1 and TRBJ2-1; the table's D gene call, TRBD1, was not cross checked with the DNA. TRBV21-1 represents a pseudogene. The CDR3 consists of 15 residues. This CDR3 is CAIPQGAESYNEQFF. As DNA, the CDR3 is TGTGCCATCCCCCAGGGAGCGGAGTCCTACAATGAGCAGTTCTTC.

The chain uses TRBV10-3 and TRBJ1-5, with TRBD1 identical over 7 bases. There are 13 residues in the CDR3. Trimming took 10 bases from V and 4 from J; bases not matched to a gene: 7. Per germline, CDR1 ENHRY and CDR2 SYGVKD. The CDR3 DNA is TGTGCCACCAGACAGGGTGGGAATCAGCCCCAGCATTTT. It is translated as CATRQGGNQPQHF.

There are many counts of this clonotype. The gene calls are TRBV20-1 and TRBJ1-5; no reliable D call. There are 14 residues in the CDR3. Germline V gene sequence: CDR1 DFQATT, CDR2 SNEGSKA (reference sequence). The V end was cut by 2 bases, the J end by 6 bases, with 14 bases between. DNA for the CDR3: TGCAGTGCTAGACCCAGAGGGTGGGCTCAGCCCCAGCATTTT. The encoded protein is CSARPRGWAQPQHF.

This clonotype was seen only a few times. This rearrangement joins TRBV2 to TRBJ2-1; D may be TRBD2 (7 bases). The CDR3 length is 14 residues. Germline loops: CDR1 SNHLY, CDR2 FYNNEI. Trimming took off 11 bases at V and 2 bases at J, with 16 bases between the two ends. The CDR3 reads CASQGGVTYNEQFF. The CDR3 DNA follows: TGTGCCTCCCAAGGGGGGGTGACCTACAATGAGCAGTTCTTC. The full variable domain, completed using reference TRBV2 and TRBJ2-1, is EPEVTQTPSHQVTQMGQEVILRCVPISNHLYFYWYRQILGQKVEFLVSFYNNEISEKSEIFDDQFSVERPDGSNFTLKIRSTKLEDSAMYFCASQGGVTYNEQFFGPGTRLTVL.

In its sample, this clonotype was seen a few times. This chain links TRBV6-5 with TRBJ2-2, with 13 bases fitting TRBD2. This CDR3 region has 19 residues. The germline V gene encodes CDR1 MNHEY and CDR2 SVGAGI. Unmatched junction bases numbered 10, after V lost 4 bases and J lost 2 bases. CDR3 protein: CASSWRRLAGGRNTGELFF. The CDR3 DNA sequence: TGTGCCAGCAGTTGGAGGAGACTAGCGGGAGGTCGAAACACCGGGGAGCTGTTTTTT.

This clonotype showed up just a few times. This chain links TRBV20-1 with TRBJ1-4; maybe TRBD1 (5 bases). Trimming took 4 bases from V and 5 from J, leaving 11 bases between them. The CDR3 has 13 amino acids. In germline, CDR1 is DFQATT, CDR2 SNEGSKA (reference sequence). In DNA form, the CDR3 reads TGCAGTGCTATGATGGGGGTGAATGAAAAACTGTTTTTT. Translation gives CSAMMGVNEKLFF.

This clonotype was seen more than once but under ten times. The V gene is TRBV19, the J gene TRBJ1-2, with 10 nucleotides matching TRBD1. This CDR3 is built from 16 residues. Trimming cost V 3 bases and J 2 bases; bases outside gene matches: 6. Germline lookup yields CDR1 LNHDA and CDR2 SQIVND (reference sequence). The CDR3 loop is CASSILRTGGNYGYTF. As DNA, the CDR3 is TGTGCCAGTAGTATTCTCCGGACAGGGGGGAACTATGGCTACACCTTC.

The V call is TRBV7-8, the J call TRBJ2-2, with 8 nucleotides matching TRBD1. CDR3 length: 16 residues. Per germline, CDR1 SGHVS and CDR2 FQNEAQ. The V and J ends lost 1 base and 5 bases, in that order; junction bases with no gene match: 6. CDR3 region: CASSLVRDRLTGELFF. In DNA form, the CDR3 reads TGTGCCAGCAGCTTAGTCCGGGACAGGCTGACCGGGGAGCTGTTTTTT.

The V call is TRBV27, the J call TRBJ2-1, with 12 bases aligning to TRBD2. CDR3 length equals 15 residues. The V segment lost 5 bases and the J segment 6 bases; nucleotides outside the gene matches: 5. Germline V gene sequence: CDR1 MNHEY, CDR2 SMNVEV (reference sequence). The CDR3 protein is CASSPGLAGVNEQFF. CDR3 bases: TGTGCCAGCAGTCCGGGACTAGCGGGCGTCAATGAGCAGTTCTTC.

The table lists this clonotype with a few counts. The rearrangement uses TRBV29-1 and TRBJ1-2; 8 bases line up with TRBD1. V dropped 5 bases and J dropped 3; count of bases not matched to a gene: 2. The CDR3 extends over 12 amino acids. Germline V CDR1 and CDR2: SQVTM, ANQGSEA. The CDR3 nucleotides read TGCAGCGTTCAGACAGGGGACTATGGCTACACCTTC. It is translated as CSVQTGDYGYTF.

This clonotype was seen a few times. The chain uses TRBV5-1 and TRBJ2-7; D may be TRBD1 or TRBD2 (5 bases each). CDR3 length: 14 amino acids. Trimming cost V 2 bases and J 3 bases, with 12 bases left between them. Germline values: CDR1 SGHRS, CDR2 YFSETQ. The CDR3 DNA reads TGCGCCAGCAGCTTCGACCTTGGGGGCTACGAGCAGTACTTC. Amino acids: CASSFDLGGYEQYF.

For this clonotype: The junction departs from the called germline gene at one end, perhaps through a read error. The CDR3 region is CASSLRQGGEQYF. CDR3 sequence (DNA): TGTGCTAGCAGCTTGAGGCAGGGGGGCGAGCAGTACTTC. The chain carries TRBV7-7 and TRBJ2-7; possibly TRBD1 for D (7 bases). Germline assignment: CDR1 SSHAT and CDR2 FNYEAQ (reference sequence). CDR3 size: 13 residues.

This clonotype was counted at least ten times. The chain couples TRBV20-1 to TRBJ1-2; D is perhaps TRBD1 (5 bases). V was pared by 0 bases and J by 6 bases, with 14 bases between. This CDR3 is built from 14 residues. The germline V gene has CDR1 DFQATT and CDR2 SNEGSKA (reference sequence). Here the CDR3 reads CSARDPRGLDGYTF. In DNA, the CDR3 is TGCAGTGCTAGAGACCCGAGGGGATTGGATGGCTACACCTTC.

This clonotype has just a few counts. The rearrangement joins TRBV6-5 to TRBJ2-1; D is undetermined. The CDR3 consists of 12 residues. V was shortened by 7 bases and J by 10 bases, with 14 bases between the two germline ends. Germline CDR1 is MNHEY and CDR2 is SVGAGI. The CDR3 coding sequence is TGTGCCAGCACACACTGGGAAGGCGAGCAGTTCTTC. Translated: CASTHWEGEQFF.

The V call is TRBV7-2, the J call TRBJ1-2, with 7 bases identical to TRBD1. Germline V gene sequence: CDR1 SGHTA, CDR2 FQGNSA. V lost 5 bases to trimming and J lost 5 bases; unmatched junction nucleotides: 5. There are 13 residues in the CDR3. CDR3 sequence reads: CASSPGQEYGYTF. CDR3 DNA sequence: TGTGCCAGCAGCCCCGGACAGGAATATGGCTACACCTTC.

The CDR3, as DNA: TGTGCCAGCCGGAGAGGGAGTACCGCTAGCACAGATACGCAGTATTTT. It encodes CASRRGSTASTDTQYF. V and J are TRBV14 and TRBJ2-3; a weak D match, TRBD2 (5 bases). Germline assignment: CDR1 SGHDN and CDR2 FVKESK. V lost 8 bases and J 0 bases, leaving 18 bases between the germline ends. There are 16 residues in the CDR3.

This rearrangement joins TRBV4-2 to TRBJ1-4; no reliable D call. V lost 1 base to trimming and J lost 7 bases, with 4 bases between them. This CDR3 is built from 12 residues. The germline V gene encodes CDR1 LGHNA and CDR2 YNFKEQ. The CDR3 spells CASSQGPEKLFF. CDR3 in DNA: TGTGCCAGCAGCCAAGGTCCTGAAAAACTGTTTTTT.

This clonotype has a handful of counts. The gene calls are TRBV20-1 and TRBJ1-2, with a weak D call TRBD1 (5 bases). The CDR3 sequence is 13 residues long. Per germline, CDR1 DFQATT and CDR2 SNEGSKA (reference sequence). Trimming left V 2 bases short and J 2 bases short, with 9 bases between. The CDR3 protein is CSARRPGNYGYTF. The CDR3 DNA reads as TGCAGTGCTAGACGGCCAGGGAACTATGGCTACACCTTC.

The sample holds a few counts of this clonotype. The J gene is TRBJ2-7, the V gene TRBV20-1, with D maybe TRBD2 (5 bases). Germline CDR1 and CDR2: DFQATT and SNEGSKA (reference sequence). This CDR3 is built from 11 residues. V was pared by 2 bases and J by 7 bases, with 9 bases between. Written as DNA, the CDR3 is TGCAGTGCTAGAACCCCGGGAGAGCAGTACTTC. It translates to CSARTPGEQYF.

The J gene is TRBJ2-7, the V gene TRBV20-1, with 8 bases fitting TRBD2. The CDR3 consists of 14 residues. With 3 bases clipped from V and 6 bases from J, the junction kept 10 bases outside the gene matches. CDR1 and CDR2 (germline): DFQATT, SNEGSKA (reference sequence). CDR3 loop: CSARAKRELAEQYF. For the CDR3, the DNA is TGCAGTGCTAGGGCCAAGCGGGAGCTTGCCGAGCAGTACTTC.

This clonotype was recorded many times. V and J are TRBV20-1 and TRBJ1-2; D unclear. CDR1 and CDR2 from the germline V gene are DFQATT and SNEGSKA (reference sequence). The length of the CDR3 is 14 residues. Here the CDR3 reads CSPFFGAVTYGYTF. CDR3 sequence (DNA): TGCAGCCCCTTCTTTGGAGCAGTCACCTATGGCTACACCTTC.

This clonotype was detected only a few times. The chain joins TRBV7-2 to TRBJ1-2; 8 bases line up with TRBD1. The CDR3 is 15 residues long. Germline assignment: CDR1 SGHTA and CDR2 FQGNSA. J gave up 4 bases and V 5 bases, and 9 bases lay outside the gene matches. The CDR3 loop is CASSPSTGAPYGYTF. The CDR3 region has the DNA TGTGCCAGCAGCCCTTCGACAGGGGCCCCCTATGGCTACACCTTC. Using reference TRBV7-2 and TRBJ1-2 for the parts outside the CDR3, the full variable domain is GAGVSQSPSNKVTEKGKDVELRCDPISGHTALYWYRQSLGQGLEFLIYFQGNSAPDKSGLPSDRFSAERTGGSVSTLTIQRTQQEDSAVYLCASSPSTGAPYGYTFGSGTRLTVV.

The chain combines TRBV12-3 or TRBV12-4 with TRBJ1-6; TRBD1 is a possible D gene (5 bases). V was cut by 2 bases and J by 6 bases, with 8 bases left in between. The CDR3 spans 14 residues. The CDR3 region has the DNA TGTGCCAGCAGTTTACTGGGGCCTAATTCACCCCTCCACTTT. This translates into CASSLLGPNSPLHF.

The V gene is TRBV12-3 or TRBV12-4, the J gene TRBJ1-1; D gene uncertain. This CDR3 is built from 15 residues. Trimming took 5 bases from V and 2 from J, leaving 15 bases between them. The DNA for the CDR3 is TGTGCCAGCAGTCCCCCCCGCGGAATAAACACTGAAGCTTTCTTT. Amino acid sequence: CASSPPRGINTEAFF.